The sequence of this TCR beta chain was determined in a study of cytomegalovirus exposure and HLA in healthy donors. Points on this clone: Its antigen remains unknown.

Study-wide results and limits: Investigators reported 150 to 200 TCR beta chains as tied to cytomegalovirus.

The germline V gene has CDR1 MNHNS and CDR2 SASEGT. CDR3 length equals 15 residues. V shed 4 bases and J 4 bases; nucleotides not matched to a gene: 10. Researchers ran the PCR with 60 Vbeta and 13 Jbeta primers. Method: immunoSEQ multiplex PCR; TCRdb's copy keeps in-frame clones and lacks some. The data show 80,000 to 100,000 clones, under 70% seen once. The receptor's source is a man in his fifties in good health and CMV-seronegative. Sequenced sample: PBMCs. The gene calls are TRBV6-1 and TRBJ2-7, with 7 nucleotides matching TRBD2. CDR3 DNA: TGTGCCAGCAGTGTTCGACACGGAGCGGGATACGAGCAGTACTTC. It translates to CASSVRHGAGYEQYF.